A single sample gave rise to the 11 T cell receptor beta chains below, sequenced in a study of sequential checkpoint blockade in melanoma. Documented treatment: randomized to nivolumab then ipilimumab (arm A) or the reverse (arm B). TCRdb's table, derived via immunoSEQ multiplex PCR, lists solely in-frame clones and lacks some. The sample includes about 2,000 clones, 24% of them seen just once. The sample in question was tumor tissue (inferred from file names), obtained from a patient given nivolumab and ipilimumab in sequence. These receptors were taken from a human donor with melanoma.

This clone rates as medium-sized. The chain combines TRBV18 with TRBJ2-7; D perhaps matches TRBD1 (5 bases). Germline V gives CDR1 KGHSH, CDR2 LQKENI. V lost 3 bases and J lost 2, with 11 bases in between. This CDR3 is 14 amino acids long. CDR3 sequence reads: CASSPVTGTYEQYF. Here the CDR3 DNA reads TGTGCCAGCTCACCCGTAACAGGAACCTACGAGCAGTACTTC. Combining the CDR3 with reference TRBV18 and TRBJ2-7 gives the whole variable domain NAGVMQNPRHLVRRRGQEARLRCSPMKGHSHVYWYRQLPEEGLKFMVYLQKENIIDESGMPKERFSAEFPKEGPSILRIQQVVRGDSAAYFCASSPVTGTYEQYFGPGTRLTVT.

V usage is TRBV11-3 and J usage is TRBJ2-1, with D perhaps matching TRBD2 (6 bases). The CDR3 runs to 14 residues. CDR1 and CDR2 (germline): SGHNT, YENEEA. V lost 0 bases and J 6 bases, leaving 9 bases between the germline ends. CDR3 protein: CASSLDREANEQFF. CDR3 in DNA: TGTGCCAGCAGCTTAGACAGGGAGGCCAATGAGCAGTTCTTC.

This clone is deemed large. DNA for the CDR3: TGCGCCAGCAGCCAAGAACGGCTAGCGGGGGTTTGGAACAATGAGCAGTTCTTC. This gives the protein CASSQERLAGVWNNEQFF. The chain is built from TRBV4-1 and TRBJ2-1; 10 bases match TRBD2. V lost 0 bases to trimming and J lost 5 bases; unmatched junction nucleotides: 10. The CDR3 runs 18 residues. Germline loops: CDR1 MGHRA, CDR2 YSYEKL.

This clone is deemed medium-sized. The V and J genes are TRBV9 and TRBJ2-2; 9 nucleotides agree with TRBD1. Trimming removed 7 bases from V and 3 bases from J; junction bases left unmatched: 4. Germline CDR1 reads SGDLS; CDR2 reads YYNGEE. The CDR3 is made up of 14 amino acids. CDR3 sequence: CASAGTGHTGELFF. CDR3 in DNA: TGTGCCAGCGCGGGGACAGGGCACACCGGGGAGCTGTTTTTT.

The V gene is TRBV5-1, the J gene TRBJ1-2; the match to TRBD1 covers 7 bases. With V trimmed by 4 bases and J by 2 bases, 11 bases remained unmatched. The CDR3 runs to 16 residues. Germline CDR1 SGHRS, CDR2 YFSETQ. CDR3 in amino acids: CASSPTFPTGNYGYTF. The CDR3 DNA sequence: TGCGCCAGCAGCCCCACCTTTCCGACAGGGAACTATGGCTACACCTTC. The variable domain in full, with the rest retrieved from reference TRBV5-1 and TRBJ1-2, is KAGVTQTPRYLIKTRGQQVTLSCSPISGHRSVSWYQQTPGQGLQFLFEYFSETQRNKGNFPGRFSGRQFSNSRSEMNVSTLELGDSALYLCASSPTFPTGNYGYTFGSGTRLTVV.

This clone has a handful of counts. V and J are TRBV30 and TRBJ2-7, with D possibly being TRBD1 or TRBD2 (6 bases each). The CDR3 has 13 residues. Trimming shortened V by 3 bases and J by 4 bases, and 13 bases separated the two germline ends. Germline values: CDR1 GTSNPN, CDR2 SVGIG (reference sequence). The CDR3 region has the DNA TGTGCCTGGAGGTGGGGGGCCGTTTACGAGCAGTACTTC. This sequence encodes CAWRWGAVYEQYF.

This clone has a count of ten or more. V and J are TRBV11-3 and TRBJ1-2; 7 bases are shared with TRBD1. The CDR3 contains 20 residues. Trimming took 6 bases from V and 0 from J; bases not matched to a gene: 22. CDR1 is SGHNT, CDR2 YENEEA, per germline. CDR3 in amino acids: CASSARYGTEFFPANYGYTF. As DNA, the CDR3 is TGTGCCAGCAGTGCTAGATACGGGACAGAGTTTTTCCCAGCTAACTATGGCTACACCTTC.

This clone was counted only a few times. The chain is built from TRBV23-1 and TRBJ2-1; D gene unclear. TRBV23-1 is filed as an ORF, its function uncertain. This CDR3 contains 13 residues. V was trimmed by 6 bases and J by 4 bases, leaving 10 bases between them. As DNA, the CDR3 is TGCGCCAGCAGCTTGATGGATTACAATGAGCAGTTCTTC. Its protein product is CASSLMDYNEQFF.

The chain uses TRBV2 and TRBJ1-1; D gene ambiguous. CDR1 SNHLY and CDR2 FYNNEI come from the germline V gene. CDR3 size: 14 residues. V was cut by 3 bases and J by 0 bases, with 8 bases left in between. CDR3 residues: CASSEGSMNTEAFF. CDR3 nucleotide sequence: TGTGCCAGCAGTGAGGGCTCCATGAACACTGAAGCTTTCTTT. Supplemented by reference TRBV2 and TRBJ1-1, the full variable domain reads EPEVTQTPSHQVTQMGQEVILRCVPISNHLYFYWYRQILGQKVEFLVSFYNNEISEKSEIFDDQFSVERPDGSNFTLKIRSTKLEDSAMYFCASSEGSMNTEAFFGQGTRLTVV.

The chain has TRBV9 and TRBJ1-1; D is possibly TRBD1 (5 bases). Germline V CDR1 and CDR2: SGDLS, YYNGEE. The CDR3 sequence is 14 residues long. V shed 5 bases and J shed 5 bases, with 16 bases lying between them. CDR3 bases: TGTGCCAGCAGTGTTGAGGGGCCGGGTACTGAAGCTTTCTTT. It is translated as CASSVEGPGTEAFF. Looking up the rest from reference TRBV9 and TRBJ1-1 gives the full variable domain: DSGVTQTPKHLITATGQRVTLRCSPRSGDLSVYWYQQSLDQGLQFLIQYYNGEERAKGNILERFSAQQFPDLHSELNLSSLELGDSALYFCASSVEGPGTEAFFGQGTRLTVV.

Within the sample, this clone is large. This CDR3 is CAIRGTSGGNEQFF. The CDR3 nucleotides read TGTGCCATCAGGGGGACTAGCGGGGGTAATGAGCAGTTCTTC. This rearrangement joins TRBV6-8 to TRBJ2-1; 14 bases map to TRBD2. CDR1 MNHGY and CDR2 SAAAGT come from the germline V gene. The CDR3 extends over 14 amino acids. The V gene end was trimmed by 10 bases and the J gene end by 7 bases; junction bases not matched to a gene: 6.